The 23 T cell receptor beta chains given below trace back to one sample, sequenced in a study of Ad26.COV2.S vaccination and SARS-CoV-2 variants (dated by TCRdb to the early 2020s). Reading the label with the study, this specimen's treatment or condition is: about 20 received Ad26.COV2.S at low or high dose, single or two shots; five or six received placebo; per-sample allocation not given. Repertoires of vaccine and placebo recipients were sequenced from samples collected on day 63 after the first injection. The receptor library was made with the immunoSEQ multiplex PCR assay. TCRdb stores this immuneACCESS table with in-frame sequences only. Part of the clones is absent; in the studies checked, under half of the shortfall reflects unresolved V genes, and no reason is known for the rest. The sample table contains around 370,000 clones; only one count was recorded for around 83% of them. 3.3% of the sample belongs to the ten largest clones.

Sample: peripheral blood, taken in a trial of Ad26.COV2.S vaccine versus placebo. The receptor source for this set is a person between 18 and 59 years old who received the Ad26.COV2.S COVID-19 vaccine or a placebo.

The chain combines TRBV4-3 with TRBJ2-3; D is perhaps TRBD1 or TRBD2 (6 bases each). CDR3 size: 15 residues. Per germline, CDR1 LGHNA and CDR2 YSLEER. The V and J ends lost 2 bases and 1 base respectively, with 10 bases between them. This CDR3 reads CASSQRGAGTDTQYF. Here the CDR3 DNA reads TGCGCCAGCAGCCAAAGGGGGGCAGGCACAGATACGCAGTATTTT.

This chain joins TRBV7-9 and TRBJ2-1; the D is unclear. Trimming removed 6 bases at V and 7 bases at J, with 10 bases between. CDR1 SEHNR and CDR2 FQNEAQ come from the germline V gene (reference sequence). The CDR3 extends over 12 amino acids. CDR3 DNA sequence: TGTGCCAGCAGGCATTTCAATAATGAGCAGTTCTTC. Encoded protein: CASRHFNNEQFF. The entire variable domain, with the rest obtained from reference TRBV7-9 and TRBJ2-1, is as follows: DTGVSQNPRHKITKRGQNVTFRCDPISEHNRLYWYRQTLGQGPEFLTYFQNEAQLEKSRLLSDRFSAERPKGSFSTLEIQRTEQGDSAMYLCASRHFNNEQFFGPGTRLTVL.

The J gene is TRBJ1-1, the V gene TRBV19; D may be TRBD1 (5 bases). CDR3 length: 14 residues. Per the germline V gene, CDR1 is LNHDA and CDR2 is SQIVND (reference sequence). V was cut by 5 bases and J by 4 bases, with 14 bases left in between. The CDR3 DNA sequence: TGTGCCAGTAGTCGATGGGGGGTGGGCACTGAAGCTTTCTTT. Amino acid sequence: CASSRWGVGTEAFF.

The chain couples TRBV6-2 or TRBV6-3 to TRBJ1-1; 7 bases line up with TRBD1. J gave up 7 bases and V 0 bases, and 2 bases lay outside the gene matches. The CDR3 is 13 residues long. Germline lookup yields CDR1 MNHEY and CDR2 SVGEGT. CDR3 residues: CASSYSDRVEAFF. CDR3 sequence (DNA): TGTGCCAGCAGTTACTCAGACAGGGTTGAAGCTTTCTTT.

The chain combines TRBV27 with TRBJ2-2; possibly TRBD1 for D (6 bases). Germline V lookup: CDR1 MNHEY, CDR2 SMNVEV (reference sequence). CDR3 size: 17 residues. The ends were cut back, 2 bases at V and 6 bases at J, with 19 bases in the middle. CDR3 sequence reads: CASSLISLGAAAGELFF. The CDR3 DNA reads TGTGCCAGCAGTTTAATCAGCCTGGGGGCGGCGGCCGGGGAGCTGTTTTTT.

The CDR3 DNA reads TGTGCCAGCAGCTTAGTAGGGGCCGGGGAGCTGTTTTTT. This translates into CASSLVGAGELFF. This rearrangement joins TRBV7-6 to TRBJ2-2, with D maybe TRBD1 (5 bases). The CDR3 is 13 residues long. Germline V lookup: CDR1 SGHVS, CDR2 FNYEAQ. Trimming stripped 1 base from V and 6 bases from J, with 6 bases between.

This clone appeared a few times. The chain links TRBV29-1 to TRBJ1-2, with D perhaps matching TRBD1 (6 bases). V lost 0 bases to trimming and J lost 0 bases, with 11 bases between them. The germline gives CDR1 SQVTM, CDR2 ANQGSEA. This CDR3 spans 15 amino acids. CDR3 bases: TGCAGCGTTGAAGACGGGGGCTTTACTAACTATGGCTACACCTTC. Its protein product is CSVEDGGFTNYGYTF.

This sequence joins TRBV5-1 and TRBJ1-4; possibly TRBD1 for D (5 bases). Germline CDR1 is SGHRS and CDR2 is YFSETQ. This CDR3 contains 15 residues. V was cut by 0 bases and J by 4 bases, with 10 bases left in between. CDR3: CASSLAVGGNEKLFF. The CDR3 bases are TGCGCCAGCAGCTTGGCCGTGGGGGGTAATGAAAAACTGTTTTTT.

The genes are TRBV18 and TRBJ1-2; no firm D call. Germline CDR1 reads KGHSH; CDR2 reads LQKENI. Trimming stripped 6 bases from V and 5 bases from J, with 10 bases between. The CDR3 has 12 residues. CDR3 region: CASSSDSYGYTF. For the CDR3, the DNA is TGTGCCAGCTCTAGTGACTCGTATGGCTACACCTTC.

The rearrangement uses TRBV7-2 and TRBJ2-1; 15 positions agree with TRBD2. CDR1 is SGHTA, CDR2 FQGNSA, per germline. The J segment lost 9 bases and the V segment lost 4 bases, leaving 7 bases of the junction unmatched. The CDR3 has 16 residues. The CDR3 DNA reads TGTGCCAGCAGCTATGTCGGGACTAGCGGGGGGAGTGAGCAGTTCTTC. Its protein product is CASSYVGTSGGSEQFF.

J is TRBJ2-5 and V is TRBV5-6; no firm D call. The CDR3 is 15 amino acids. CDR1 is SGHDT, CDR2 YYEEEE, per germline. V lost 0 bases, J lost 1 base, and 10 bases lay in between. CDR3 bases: TGTGCCAGCAGCTTGGGGTATTGGGGCCAAGAGACCCAGTACTTC. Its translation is CASSLGYWGQETQYF.

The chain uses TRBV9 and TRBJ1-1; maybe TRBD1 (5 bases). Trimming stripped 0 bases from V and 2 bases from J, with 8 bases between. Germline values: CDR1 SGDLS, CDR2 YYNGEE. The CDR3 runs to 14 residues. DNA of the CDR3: TGTGCCAGCAGCGTAGCCGGGGCTAACACTGAAGCTTTCTTT. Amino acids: CASSVAGANTEAFF.

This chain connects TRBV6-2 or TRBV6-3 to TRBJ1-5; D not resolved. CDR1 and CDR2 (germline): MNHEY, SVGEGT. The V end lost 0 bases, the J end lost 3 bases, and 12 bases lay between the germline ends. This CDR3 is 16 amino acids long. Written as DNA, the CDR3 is TGTGCCAGCAGTTACTCGGAGTCACAGTACAATCAGCCCCAGCATTTT. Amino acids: CASSYSESQYNQPQHF.

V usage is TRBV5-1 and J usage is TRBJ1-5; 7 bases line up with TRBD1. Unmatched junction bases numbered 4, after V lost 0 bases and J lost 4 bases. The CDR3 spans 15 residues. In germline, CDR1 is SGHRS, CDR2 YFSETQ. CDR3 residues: CASSLGDSPNQPQHF. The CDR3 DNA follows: TGCGCCAGCAGCTTGGGGGACAGTCCTAATCAGCCCCAGCATTTT. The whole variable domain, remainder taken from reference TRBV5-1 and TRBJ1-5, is KAGVTQTPRYLIKTRGQQVTLSCSPISGHRSVSWYQQTPGQGLQFLFEYFSETQRNKGNFPGRFSGRQFSNSRSEMNVSTLELGDSALYLCASSLGDSPNQPQHFGDGTRLSIL.

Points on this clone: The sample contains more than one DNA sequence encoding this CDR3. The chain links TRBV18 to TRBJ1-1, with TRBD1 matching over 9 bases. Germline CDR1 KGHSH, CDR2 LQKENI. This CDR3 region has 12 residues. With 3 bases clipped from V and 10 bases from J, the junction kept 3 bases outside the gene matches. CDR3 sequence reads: CASSPGQGRAFF. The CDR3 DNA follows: TGTGCCAGCTCACCCGGACAGGGGCGAGCTTTCTTT.

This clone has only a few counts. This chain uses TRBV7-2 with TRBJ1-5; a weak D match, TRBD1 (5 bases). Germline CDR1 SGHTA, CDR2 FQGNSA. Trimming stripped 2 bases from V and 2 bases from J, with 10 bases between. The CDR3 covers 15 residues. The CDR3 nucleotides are TGTGCCAGCAGCTTAAAGGGAGGGGGCAATCAGCCCCAGCATTTT. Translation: CASSLKGGGNQPQHF.

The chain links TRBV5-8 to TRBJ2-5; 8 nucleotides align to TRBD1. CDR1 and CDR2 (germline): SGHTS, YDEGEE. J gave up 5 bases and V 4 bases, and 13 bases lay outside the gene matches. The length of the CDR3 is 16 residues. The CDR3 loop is CASSTPTGVAKETQYF. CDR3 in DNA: TGTGCCAGCAGCACCCCGACAGGGGTCGCCAAGGAGACCCAGTACTTC.

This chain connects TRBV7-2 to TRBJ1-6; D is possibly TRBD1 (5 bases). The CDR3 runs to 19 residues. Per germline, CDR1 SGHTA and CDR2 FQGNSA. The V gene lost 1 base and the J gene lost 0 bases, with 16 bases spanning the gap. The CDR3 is CASSLESQALSSYNSPLHF. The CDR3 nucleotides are TGTGCCAGCAGCTTAGAGTCACAGGCCCTGAGCTCCTATAATTCACCCCTCCACTTT. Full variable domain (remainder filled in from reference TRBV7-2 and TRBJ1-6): GAGVSQSPSNKVTEKGKDVELRCDPISGHTALYWYRQSLGQGLEFLIYFQGNSAPDKSGLPSDRFSAERTGGSVSTLTIQRTQQEDSAVYLCASSLESQALSSYNSPLHFGNGTRLTVT.

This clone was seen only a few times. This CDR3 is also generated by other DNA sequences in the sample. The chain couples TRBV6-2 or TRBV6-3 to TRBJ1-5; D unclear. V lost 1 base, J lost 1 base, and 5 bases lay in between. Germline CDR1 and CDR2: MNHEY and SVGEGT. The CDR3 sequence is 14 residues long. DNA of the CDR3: TGTGCCAGCAGTTACTTAGACAGCAATCAGCCCCAGCATTTT. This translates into CASSYLDSNQPQHF.

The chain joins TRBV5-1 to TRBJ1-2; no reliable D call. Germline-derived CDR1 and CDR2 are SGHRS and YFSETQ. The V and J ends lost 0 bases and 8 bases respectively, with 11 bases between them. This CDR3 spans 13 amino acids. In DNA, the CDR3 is TGCGCCAGCAGCTTGGACCGCTCGGGAGGCTACACCTTC. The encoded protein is CASSLDRSGGYTF.

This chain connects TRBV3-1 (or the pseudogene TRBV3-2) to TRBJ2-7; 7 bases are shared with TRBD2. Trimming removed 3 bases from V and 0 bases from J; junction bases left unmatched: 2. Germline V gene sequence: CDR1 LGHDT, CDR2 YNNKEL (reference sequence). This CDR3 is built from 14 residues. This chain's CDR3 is CASSHGGVSYEQYF. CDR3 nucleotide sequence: TGTGCCAGCAGCCATGGGGGGGTCTCCTACGAGCAGTACTTC.

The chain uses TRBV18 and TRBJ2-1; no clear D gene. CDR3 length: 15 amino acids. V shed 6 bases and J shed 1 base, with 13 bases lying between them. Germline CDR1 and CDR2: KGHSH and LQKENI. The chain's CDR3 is CASSSADLSYNEQFF. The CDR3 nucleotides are TGTGCCAGCTCCTCCGCCGACTTGTCCTACAATGAGCAGTTCTTC.

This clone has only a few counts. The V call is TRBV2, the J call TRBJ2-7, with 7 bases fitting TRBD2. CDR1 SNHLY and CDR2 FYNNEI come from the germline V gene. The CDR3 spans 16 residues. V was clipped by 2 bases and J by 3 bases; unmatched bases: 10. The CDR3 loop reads CASSERGWTRLYEQYF. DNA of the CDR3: TGTGCCAGCAGTGAAAGGGGCTGGACTAGGCTCTACGAGCAGTACTTC. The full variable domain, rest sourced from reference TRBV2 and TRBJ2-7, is EPEVTQTPSHQVTQMGQEVILRCVPISNHLYFYWYRQILGQKVEFLVSFYNNEISEKSEIFDDQFSVERPDGSNFTLKIRSTKLEDSAMYFCASSERGWTRLYEQYFGPGTRLTVT.